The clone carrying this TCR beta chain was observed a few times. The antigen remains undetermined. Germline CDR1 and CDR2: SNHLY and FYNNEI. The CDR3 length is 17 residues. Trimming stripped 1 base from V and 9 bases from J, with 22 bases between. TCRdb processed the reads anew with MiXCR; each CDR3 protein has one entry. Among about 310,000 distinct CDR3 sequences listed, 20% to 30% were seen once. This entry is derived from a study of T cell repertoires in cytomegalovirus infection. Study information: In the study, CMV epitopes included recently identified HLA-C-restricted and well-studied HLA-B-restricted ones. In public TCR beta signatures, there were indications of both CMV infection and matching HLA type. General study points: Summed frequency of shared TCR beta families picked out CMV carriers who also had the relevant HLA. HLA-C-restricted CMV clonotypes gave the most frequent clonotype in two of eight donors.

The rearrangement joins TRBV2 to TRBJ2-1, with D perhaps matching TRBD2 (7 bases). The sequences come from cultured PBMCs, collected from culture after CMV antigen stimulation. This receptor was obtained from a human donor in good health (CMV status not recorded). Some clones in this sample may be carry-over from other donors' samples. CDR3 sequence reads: CASSEGGLAVLGGEQFF. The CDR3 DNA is TGTGCCAGCAGTGAAGGGGGGCTAGCGGTCCTTGGGGGTGAGCAGTTCTTC.